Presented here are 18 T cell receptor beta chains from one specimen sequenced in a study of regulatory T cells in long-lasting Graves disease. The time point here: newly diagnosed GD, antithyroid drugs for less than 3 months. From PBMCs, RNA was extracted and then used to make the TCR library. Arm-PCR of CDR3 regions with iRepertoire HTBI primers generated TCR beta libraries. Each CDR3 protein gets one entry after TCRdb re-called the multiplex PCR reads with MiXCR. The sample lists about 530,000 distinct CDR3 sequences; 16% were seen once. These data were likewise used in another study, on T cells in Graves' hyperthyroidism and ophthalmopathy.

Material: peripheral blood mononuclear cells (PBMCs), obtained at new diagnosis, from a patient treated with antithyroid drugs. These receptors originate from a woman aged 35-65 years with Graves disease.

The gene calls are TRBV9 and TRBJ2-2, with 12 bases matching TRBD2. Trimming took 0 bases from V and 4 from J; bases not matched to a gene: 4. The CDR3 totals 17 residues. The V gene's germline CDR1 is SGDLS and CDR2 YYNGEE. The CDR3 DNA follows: TGTGCCAGCAGCGTAGAGCTAGCGGGGGGGCCCACCGGGGAGCTGTTTTTT. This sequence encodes CASSVELAGGPTGELFF.

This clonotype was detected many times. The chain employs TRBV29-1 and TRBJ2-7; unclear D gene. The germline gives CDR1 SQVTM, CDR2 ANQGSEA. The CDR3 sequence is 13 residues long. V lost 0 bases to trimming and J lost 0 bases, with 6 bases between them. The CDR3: CSVEEHDSYEQYF. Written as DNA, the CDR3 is TGCAGCGTTGAAGAGCACGACTCCTACGAGCAGTACTTC.

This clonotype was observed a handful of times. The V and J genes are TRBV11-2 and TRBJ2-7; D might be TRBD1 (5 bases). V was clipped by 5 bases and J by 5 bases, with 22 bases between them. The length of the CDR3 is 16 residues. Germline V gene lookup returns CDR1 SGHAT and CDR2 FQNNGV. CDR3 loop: CASSPRGSSEADEQYF. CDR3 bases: TGTGCCAGCAGCCCTAGGGGCTCCTCAGAGGCCGACGAGCAGTACTTC.

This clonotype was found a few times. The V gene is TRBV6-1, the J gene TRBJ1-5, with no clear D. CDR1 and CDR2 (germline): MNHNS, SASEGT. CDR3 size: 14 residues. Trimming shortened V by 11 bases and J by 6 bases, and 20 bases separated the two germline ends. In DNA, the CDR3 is TGTGCCGCCGGTTGGCCGGAGGAGGCTCAGCCCCAGCATTTT. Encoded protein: CAAGWPEEAQPQHF.

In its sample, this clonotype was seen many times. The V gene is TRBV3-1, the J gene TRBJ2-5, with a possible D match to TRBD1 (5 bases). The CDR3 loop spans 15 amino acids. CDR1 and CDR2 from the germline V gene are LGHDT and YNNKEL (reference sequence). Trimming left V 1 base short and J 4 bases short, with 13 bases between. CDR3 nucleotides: TGTGCCAGCAGCCAAGGTGGCTTAAGGGGAGAGACCCAGTACTTC. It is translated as CASSQGGLRGETQYF.

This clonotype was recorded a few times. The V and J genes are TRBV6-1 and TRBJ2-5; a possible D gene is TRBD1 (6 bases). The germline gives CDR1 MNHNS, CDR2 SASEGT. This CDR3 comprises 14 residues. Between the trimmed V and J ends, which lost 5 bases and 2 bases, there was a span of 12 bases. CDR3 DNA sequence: TGTGCCAGCAGTCCCCACAGGGATCAAGAGACCCAGTACTTC. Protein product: CASSPHRDQETQYF.

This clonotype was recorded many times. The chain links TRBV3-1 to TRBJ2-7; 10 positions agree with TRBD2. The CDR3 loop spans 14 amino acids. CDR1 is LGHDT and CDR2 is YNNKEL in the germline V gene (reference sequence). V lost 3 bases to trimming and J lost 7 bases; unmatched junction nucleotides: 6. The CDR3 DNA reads TGTGCCAGCAGCCAGTTATTACTAGCGGGGGAGCAGTACTTC. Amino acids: CASSQLLLAGEQYF.

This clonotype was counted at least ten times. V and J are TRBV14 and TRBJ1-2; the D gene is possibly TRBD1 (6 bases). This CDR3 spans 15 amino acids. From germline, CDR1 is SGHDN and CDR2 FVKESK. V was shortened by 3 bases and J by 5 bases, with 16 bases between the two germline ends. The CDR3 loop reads CASSQALGQTYGYTF. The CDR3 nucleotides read TGTGCCAGCAGCCAGGCCCTTGGACAGACTTATGGCTACACCTTC.

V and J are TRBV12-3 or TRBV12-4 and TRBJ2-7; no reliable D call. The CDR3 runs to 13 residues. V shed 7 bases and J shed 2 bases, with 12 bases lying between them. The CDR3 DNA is TGTGCCAGCATGGAACAGCTCCCCTACGAGCAGTACTTC. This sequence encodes CASMEQLPYEQYF.

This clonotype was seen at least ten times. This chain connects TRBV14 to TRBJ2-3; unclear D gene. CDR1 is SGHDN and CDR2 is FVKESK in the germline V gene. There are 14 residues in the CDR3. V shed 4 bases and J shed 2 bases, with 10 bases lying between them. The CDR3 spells CASSPGSTTDTQYF. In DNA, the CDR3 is TGTGCCAGCAGCCCCGGATCCACCACAGATACGCAGTATTTT.

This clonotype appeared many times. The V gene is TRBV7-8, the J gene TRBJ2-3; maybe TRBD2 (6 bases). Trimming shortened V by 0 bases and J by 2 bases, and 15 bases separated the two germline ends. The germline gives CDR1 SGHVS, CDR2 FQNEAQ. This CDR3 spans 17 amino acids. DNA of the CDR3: TGTGCCAGCAGCTTAGCGATTATCGGGCGGGACACAGATACGCAGTATTTT. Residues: CASSLAIIGRDTDTQYF.

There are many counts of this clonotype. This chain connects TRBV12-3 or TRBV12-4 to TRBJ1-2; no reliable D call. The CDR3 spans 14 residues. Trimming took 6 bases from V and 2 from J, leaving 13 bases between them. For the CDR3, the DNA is TGTGCCAGCAGCCTGCTGGGGATCAACTATGGCTACACCTTC. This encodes CASSLLGINYGYTF.

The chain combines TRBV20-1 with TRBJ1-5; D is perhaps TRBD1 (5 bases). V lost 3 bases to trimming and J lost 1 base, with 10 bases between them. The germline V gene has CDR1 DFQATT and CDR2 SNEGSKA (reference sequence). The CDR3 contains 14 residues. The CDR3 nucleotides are TGCAGTGCTAGGCCGGGACTCAGCAATCAGCCCCAGCATTTT. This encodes CSARPGLSNQPQHF.

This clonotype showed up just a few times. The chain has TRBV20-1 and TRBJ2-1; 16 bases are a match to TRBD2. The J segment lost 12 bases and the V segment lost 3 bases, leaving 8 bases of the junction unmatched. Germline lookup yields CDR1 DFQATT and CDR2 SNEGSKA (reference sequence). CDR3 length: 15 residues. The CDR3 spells CSAREGTSGGARQFF. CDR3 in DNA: TGCAGTGCTAGGGAGGGGACTAGCGGGGGGGCCCGGCAGTTCTTC.

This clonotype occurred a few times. This CDR3 reads CATRDPLYGYTF. CDR3 sequence (DNA): TGTGCCACCCGGGACCCTCTTTACGGCTACACCTTC. This chain links TRBV12-3 or TRBV12-4 with TRBJ1-2, with D perhaps TRBD1 (5 bases). V lost 10 bases to trimming and J lost 8 bases, with 17 bases between them. The length of the CDR3 is 12 residues.

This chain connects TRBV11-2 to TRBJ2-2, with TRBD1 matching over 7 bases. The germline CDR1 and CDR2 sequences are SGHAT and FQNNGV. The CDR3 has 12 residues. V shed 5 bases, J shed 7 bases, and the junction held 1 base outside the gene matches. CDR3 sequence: CASSTGDGELFF. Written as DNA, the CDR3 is TGTGCCAGCAGCACAGGGGACGGGGAGCTGTTTTTT.

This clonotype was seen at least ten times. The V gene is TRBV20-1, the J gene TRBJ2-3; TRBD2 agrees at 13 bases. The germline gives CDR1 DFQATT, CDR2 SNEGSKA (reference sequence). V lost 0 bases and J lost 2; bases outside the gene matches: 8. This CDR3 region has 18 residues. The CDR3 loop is CSARDRLAGGPFTDTQYF. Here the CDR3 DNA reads TGCAGTGCTAGAGATCGACTAGCGGGGGGACCTTTCACAGATACGCAGTATTTT.

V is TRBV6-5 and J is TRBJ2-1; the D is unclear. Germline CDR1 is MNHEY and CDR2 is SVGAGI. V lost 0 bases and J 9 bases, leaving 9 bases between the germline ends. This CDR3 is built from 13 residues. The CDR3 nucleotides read TGTGCCAGCAGTTACTCAGGTGGCGGTGAGCAGTTCTTC. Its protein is CASSYSGGGEQFF.